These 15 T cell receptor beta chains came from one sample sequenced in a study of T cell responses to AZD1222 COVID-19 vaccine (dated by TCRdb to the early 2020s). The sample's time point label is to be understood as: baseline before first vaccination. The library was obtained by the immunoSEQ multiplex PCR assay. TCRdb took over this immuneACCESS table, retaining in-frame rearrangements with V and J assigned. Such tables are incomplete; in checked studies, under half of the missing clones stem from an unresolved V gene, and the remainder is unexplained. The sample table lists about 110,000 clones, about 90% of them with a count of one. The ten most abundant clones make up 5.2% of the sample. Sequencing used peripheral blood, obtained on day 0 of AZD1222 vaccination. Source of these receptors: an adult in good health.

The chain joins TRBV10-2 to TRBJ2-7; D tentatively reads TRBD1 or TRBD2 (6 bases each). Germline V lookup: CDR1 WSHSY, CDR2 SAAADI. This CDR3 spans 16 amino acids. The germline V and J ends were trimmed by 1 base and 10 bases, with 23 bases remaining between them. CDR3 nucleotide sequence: TGCGCCAGCAGTGAGTGGACAGCGGGCGGGATGGGATATCAGTACTTC. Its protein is CASSEWTAGGMGYQYF.

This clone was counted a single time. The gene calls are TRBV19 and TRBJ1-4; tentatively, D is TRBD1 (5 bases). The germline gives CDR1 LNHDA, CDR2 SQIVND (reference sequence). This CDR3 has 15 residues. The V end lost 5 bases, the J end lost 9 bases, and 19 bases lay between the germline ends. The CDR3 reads CASSFGGQGGQKLFF. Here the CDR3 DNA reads TGTGCCAGTAGTTTTGGAGGTCAGGGCGGGCAAAAACTGTTTTTT.

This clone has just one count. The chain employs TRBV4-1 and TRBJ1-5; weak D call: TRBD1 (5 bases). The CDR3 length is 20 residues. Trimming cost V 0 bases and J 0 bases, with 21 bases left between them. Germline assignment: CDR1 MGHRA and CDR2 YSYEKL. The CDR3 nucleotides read TGCGCCAGCAGCCAAGATCAGCATTTTAGGGGAGGGAATAGCAATCAGCCCCAGCATTTT. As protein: CASSQDQHFRGGNSNQPQHF.

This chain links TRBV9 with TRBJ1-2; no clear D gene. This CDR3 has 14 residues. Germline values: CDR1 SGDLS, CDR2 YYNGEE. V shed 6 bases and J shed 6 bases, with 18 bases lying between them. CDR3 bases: TGTGCCAGCACCAAACCGGTTGATCCGAATGGCTACACCTTC. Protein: CASTKPVDPNGYTF. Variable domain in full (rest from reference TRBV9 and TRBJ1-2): DSGVTQTPKHLITATGQRVTLRCSPRSGDLSVYWYQQSLDQGLQFLIQYYNGEERAKGNILERFSAQQFPDLHSELNLSSLELGDSALYFCASTKPVDPNGYTFGSGTRLTVV.

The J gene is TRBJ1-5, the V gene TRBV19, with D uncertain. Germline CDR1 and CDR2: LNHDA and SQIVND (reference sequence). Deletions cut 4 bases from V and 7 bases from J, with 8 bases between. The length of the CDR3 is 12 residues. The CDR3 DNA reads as TGTGCCAGTAGTAGTCAAATCCAGCCCCAGCATTTT. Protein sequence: CASSSQIQPQHF. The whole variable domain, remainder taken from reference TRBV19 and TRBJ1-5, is DGGITQSPKYLFRKEGQNVTLSCEQNLNHDAMYWYRQDPGQGLRLIYYSQIVNDFQKGDIAEGYSVSREKKESFPLTVTSAQKNPTAFYLCASSSQIQPQHFGDGTRLSIL.

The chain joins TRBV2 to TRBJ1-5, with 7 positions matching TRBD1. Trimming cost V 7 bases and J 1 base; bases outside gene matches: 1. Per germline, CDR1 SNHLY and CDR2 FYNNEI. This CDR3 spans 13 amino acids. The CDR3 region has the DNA TGTGCCAGCAAGGACAGGAGCAATCAGCCCCAGCATTTT. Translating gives CASKDRSNQPQHF.

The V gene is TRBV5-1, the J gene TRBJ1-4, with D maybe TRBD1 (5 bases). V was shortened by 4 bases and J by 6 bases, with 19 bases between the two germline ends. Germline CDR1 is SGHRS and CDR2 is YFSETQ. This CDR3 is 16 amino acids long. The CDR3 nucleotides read TGCGCCAGCAGCGGGGACCCCGGGGCATATTATGAAAAACTGTTTTTT. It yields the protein CASSGDPGAYYEKLFF. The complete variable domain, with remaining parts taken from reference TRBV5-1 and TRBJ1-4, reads KAGVTQTPRYLIKTRGQQVTLSCSPISGHRSVSWYQQTPGQGLQFLFEYFSETQRNKGNFPGRFSGRQFSNSRSEMNVSTLELGDSALYLCASSGDPGAYYEKLFFGSGTQLSVL.

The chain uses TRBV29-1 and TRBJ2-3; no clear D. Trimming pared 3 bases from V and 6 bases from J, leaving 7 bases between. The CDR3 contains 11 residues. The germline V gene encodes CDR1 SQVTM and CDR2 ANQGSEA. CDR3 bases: TGCAGCGTTGACGAATTTGATACGCAGTATTTT. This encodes CSVDEFDTQYF.

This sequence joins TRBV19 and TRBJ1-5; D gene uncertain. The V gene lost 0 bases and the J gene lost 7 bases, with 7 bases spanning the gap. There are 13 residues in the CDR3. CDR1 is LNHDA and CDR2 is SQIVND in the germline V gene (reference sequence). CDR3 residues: CASSIEGRQPQHF. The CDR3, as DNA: TGTGCCAGTAGTATAGAAGGGCGCCAGCCCCAGCATTTT. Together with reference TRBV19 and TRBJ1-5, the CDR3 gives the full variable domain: DGGITQSPKYLFRKEGQNVTLSCEQNLNHDAMYWYRQDPGQGLRLIYYSQIVNDFQKGDIAEGYSVSREKKESFPLTVTSAQKNPTAFYLCASSIEGRQPQHFGDGTRLSIL.

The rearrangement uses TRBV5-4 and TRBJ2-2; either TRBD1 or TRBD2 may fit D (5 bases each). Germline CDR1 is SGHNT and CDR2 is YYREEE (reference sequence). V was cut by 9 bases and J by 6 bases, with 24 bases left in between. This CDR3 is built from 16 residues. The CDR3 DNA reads TGTGCCACCCACATTAACGGGGCAGGGCGAGCCGGGGAGCTGTTTTTT. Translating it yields CATHINGAGRAGELFF.

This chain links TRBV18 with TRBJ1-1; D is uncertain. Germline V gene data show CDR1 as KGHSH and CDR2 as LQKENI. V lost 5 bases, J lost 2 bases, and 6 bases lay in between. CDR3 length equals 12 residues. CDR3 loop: CASSIGNTEAFF. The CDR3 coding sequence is TGTGCCAGCTCAATCGGAAACACTGAAGCTTTCTTT. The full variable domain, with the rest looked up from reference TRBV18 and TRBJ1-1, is NAGVMQNPRHLVRRRGQEARLRCSPMKGHSHVYWYRQLPEEGLKFMVYLQKENIIDESGMPKERFSAEFPKEGPSILRIQQVVRGDSAAYFCASSIGNTEAFFGQGTRLTVV.

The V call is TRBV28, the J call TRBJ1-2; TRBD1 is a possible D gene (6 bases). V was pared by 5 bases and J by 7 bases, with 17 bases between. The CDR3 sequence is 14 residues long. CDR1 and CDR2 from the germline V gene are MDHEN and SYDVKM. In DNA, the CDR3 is TGTGCCAGCAGTAGATTATCCAGGGGCGTTGGCTACACCTTC. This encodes CASSRLSRGVGYTF.

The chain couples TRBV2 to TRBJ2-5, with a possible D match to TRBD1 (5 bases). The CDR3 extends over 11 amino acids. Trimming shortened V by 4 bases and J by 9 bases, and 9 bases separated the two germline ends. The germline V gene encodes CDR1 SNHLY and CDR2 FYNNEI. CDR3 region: CASSVSRAQYF. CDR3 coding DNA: TGTGCCAGCAGTGTTAGCAGGGCCCAGTACTTC.

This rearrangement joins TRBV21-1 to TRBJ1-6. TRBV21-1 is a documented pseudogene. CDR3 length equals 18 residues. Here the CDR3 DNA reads TGTGCCAGCAGCAAACTTTGGGTTCATGCCGGAAGTAATTCACCCCTCCACTTT. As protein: CASSKLWVHAGSNSPLHF.

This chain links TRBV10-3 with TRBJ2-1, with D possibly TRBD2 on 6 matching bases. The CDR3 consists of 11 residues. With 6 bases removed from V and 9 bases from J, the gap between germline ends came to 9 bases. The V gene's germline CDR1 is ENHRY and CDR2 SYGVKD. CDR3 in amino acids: CAIRASAEQFF. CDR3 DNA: TGTGCCATCAGAGCTAGCGCTGAGCAGTTCTTC.